This TCR beta chain is from a study of human T cells and chemical hapten exposure. Looking at the study overall: TCR yields per sample varied, mainly owing to small pooled library volume differences. Findings and caveats of the study: There was no change with DPC sensitization in TCRs above 1 in 1000 frequency.

With respect to this clonotype: What it binds is not known.

The authors extracted total RNA from unfractionated whole blood. From the 5' RACE reads, TCRdb called clonotypes with MiXCR, one entry per CDR3 protein. Of around 100,000 distinct CDR3 sequences in the sample, around a fifth were seen once. The germline V gene has CDR1 SGHNT and CDR2 YYREEE (reference sequence). This CDR3 has 15 residues. V lost 2 bases and J lost 4; bases outside the gene matches: 5. The chain has TRBV5-4 and TRBJ2-2; 7 bases match TRBD1. The receptor was isolated from a human donor in good health. CDR3 sequence (DNA): TGTGCCAGCAGCTTAGGGACAGACTTCACCGGGGAGCTGTTTTTT. The encoded protein is CASSLGTDFTGELFF.